This record looks at one TCR beta chain sequence and its context. The antigen remains unidentified. The data were taken from a study of neoadjuvant nivolumab and ipilimumab in lung cancer. Study-level findings and limits: Resected tumors had greater TCR richness and clonality than uninvolved lung.

Germline V gene lookup returns CDR1 SGHVS and CDR2 FNYEAQ. With 1 base clipped from V and 4 bases from J, the junction kept 10 bases outside the gene matches. CDR3 length equals 18 residues. Only in-frame clones appear in the TCRdb table, and some are missing; sequencing was by immunoSEQ multiplex PCR. Of some 28,000 clones in the sample, 75% to 85% are singletons; the top ten hold around 5%. The sequence came from an adult with non-small cell lung cancer. This material consisted of tumor tissue, taken after neoadjuvant nivolumab, alone or with ipilimumab, at or shortly before surgery. This chain uses TRBV7-6 with TRBJ2-1; 10 bases match TRBD1. CDR3 DNA sequence: TGTGCCAGCAGCTTAGGCGGGTGGGGACAGGGGAGGTACAATGAGCAGTTCTTC. This sequence encodes CASSLGGWGQGRYNEQFF.